These T cell receptor beta chains were read from a single sample in a study of vaccination and CD4 T cells after COVID-19. TCRdb independently ran MiXCR on the PCR reads; one entry per CDR3 protein. Of 20,000 to 30,000 distinct CDR3 sequences in the sample, 50% were seen once. Their specific antigens are unknown. Sequenced here: CD4+ T cells from blood, cultured in vitro, sampled before SARS-CoV-2 vaccination. These receptors originate from a human donor who received a COVID-19 vaccine. CDR3s include the opening cysteine and the closing phenylalanine or tryptophan. Fields, in order: D gene, J gene, clone size, V gene, CDR3 length, CDR3 DNA, CDR3 protein. A D gene is named only where the DNA matches it firmly. Not all rows give a size; the values are once, few, many and, for expanded clones, a class.

.	TRBJ1-5	.	TRBV30	14	TGTGCCTGGAGTGTGGGGGTAGGCAATCAGCCCCAGCATTTT	CAWSVGVGNQPQHF
.	TRBJ1-1	.	TRBV2	13	TGTGCCAGCAGTGAAGCAGGGGCGACTGAAGCTTTCTTT	CASSEAGATEAFF
TRBD2	TRBJ2-5	.	TRBV2	16	TGTGCCAGCAGTCCCACTAGCGGGGGGGCCCGTGAGACCCAGTACTTC	CASSPTSGGARETQYF
.	TRBJ1-2	.	TRBV7-9	15	TGTGCCAGCAGCTTAGCCTTGACAAAACCTTATGGCTACACCTTC	CASSLALTKPYGYTF
.	TRBJ1-1	.	TRBV5-1	15	TGCGCCAGCAGCTTGGCCGGGGGGCCCAACACTGAAGCTTTCTTT	CASSLAGGPNTEAFF
.	TRBJ2-5	.	TRBV7-9	18	TGTGCCAGCAGCTTAATCAAACTGGCGGGGCAGATCATGGAGACCCAGTACTTC	CASSLIKLAGQIMETQYF
TRBD2	TRBJ2-5	few	TRBV27	11	TGTGCCAGTCAGGGAGGGGAGACCCAGTACTTC	CASQGGETQYF
.	TRBJ1-3	.	TRBV6-1	13	TGTGCCAGCAAGAGGGGGATTGGAAACACCATATATTTT	CASKRGIGNTIYF
TRBD1	TRBJ1-6	.	TRBV9	14	TGTGCCAGCAGCAGAGGACAGGGTCTCTCACCCCTCCACTTT	CASSRGQGLSPLHF
.	TRBJ1-6	.	TRBV10-3	13	TGTGCCACTAACGACAGAGGGAATTCACCCCTCCACTTT	CATNDRGNSPLHF
.	TRBJ1-2	few	TRBV6-5	14	TGTGCCAGCAGTTACGAAAGGGCAGTCTATGGCTACACCTTC	CASSYERAVYGYTF
.	TRBJ1-5	few	TRBV7-2	16	TGTGCCAGCAGCTTAGAGTGGGGGTCAGGCAATCAGCCCCAGCATTTT	CASSLEWGSGNQPQHF
TRBD1	TRBJ1-4	.	TRBV20-1	14	TGCAGTGCTAGAGACAGGGGGGCGAGTGAAAAACTGTTTTTT	CSARDRGASEKLFF
TRBD1	TRBJ1-6	.	TRBV5-1	15	TGCGCCAGCAGCACAAGGACAGGGGGCGATTCACCCCTCCACTTT	CASSTRTGGDSPLHF
.	TRBJ1-1	.	TRBV5-1	15	TGCGCCAGCAGCTCGGACAGTTTTGTTGGCACTGAAGCTTTCTTT	CASSSDSFVGTEAFF
.	TRBJ2-5	.	TRBV5-1	15	TGCGCCAGCAGCCTGATACCGGGAAGTCAAGAGACCCAGTACTTC	CASSLIPGSQETQYF
.	TRBJ1-5	few	TRBV6-1	13	TGTGCCAGCAGCACGGGGGTGCATCAGCCCCAGCATTTT	CASSTGVHQPQHF
TRBD2	TRBJ2-7	few	TRBV20-1	17	TGCAGTGCCACCGGACTAGCGGGGGGCTCCAGCTCCTACGAGCAGTACTTC	CSATGLAGGSSSYEQYF